Below, 19 T cell receptor beta chains from the same sample are listed, as sequenced in a study of brain T cells in children with intractable seizures. Time point reported: blood from clinic visit 5 months post-surgery; TSC patient then seizure free. Method: immunoSEQ multiplex PCR; TCRdb's copy keeps in-frame clones and lacks some. The profile shows about 340,000 clones, 93% of them singletons. The input for sequencing was peripheral blood, taken roughly 5 months after surgery. These TCRs come from a boy under two years old with tuberous sclerosis and intractable seizures.

The chain couples TRBV27 to TRBJ1-1; the D gene is possibly TRBD1 (5 bases). The CDR3 runs 15 residues. Trimming took 2 bases from V and 1 from J, leaving 11 bases between them. Germline-derived CDR1 and CDR2 are MNHEY and SMNVEV (reference sequence). Written as DNA, the CDR3 is TGTGCCAGCAGTTTAGGGGCCATCCCGAACACTGAAGCTTTCTTT. The encoded protein is CASSLGAIPNTEAFF.

This clone was seen a few times. The rearrangement uses TRBV18 and TRBJ2-1; D gene unclear. The V and J ends lost 3 bases and 1 base respectively, with 4 bases between them. Germline CDR1 reads KGHSH; CDR2 reads LQKENI. The CDR3 consists of 13 residues. For the CDR3, the DNA is TGTGCCAGCTCACCGGATTCCTACAATGAGCAGTTCTTC. Protein: CASSPDSYNEQFF.

The chain links TRBV30 to TRBJ2-3, with D tentatively TRBD2 (6 bases). Trimming took off 3 bases at V and 2 bases at J, with 15 bases between the two ends. The CDR3 sequence is 15 residues long. The germline gives CDR1 GTSNPN, CDR2 SVGIG (reference sequence). CDR3 region: CAWRRLAGNTDTQYF. In nucleotides, the CDR3 is TGTGCCTGGAGACGACTGGCGGGGAACACAGATACGCAGTATTTT.

The chain recombines TRBV5-4 with TRBJ2-1; D possibly corresponds to TRBD2 (6 bases). Trimming removed 4 bases from V and 0 bases from J, with 11 bases in between. The CDR3 totals 15 residues. CDR1 and CDR2 (germline): SGHNT, YYREEE (reference sequence). CDR3 sequence (DNA): TGTGCCAGCAGCCGGGACTTTGACTCCTACAATGAGCAGTTCTTC. Its protein product is CASSRDFDSYNEQFF.

The CDR3 region has the DNA TGTGCCAGCAGCGTCCGGGACAGCGCAACTAATGAAAAACTGTTTTTT. Residues: CASSVRDSATNEKLFF. V and J are TRBV7-8 and TRBJ1-4, with 7 bases fitting TRBD1. CDR1 is SGHVS and CDR2 is FQNEAQ in the germline V gene. The CDR3 has 16 amino acids. After removal of 5 bases from V and 0 bases from J, the junction contained 6 bases not matched to a gene.

The chain is built from TRBV5-1 and TRBJ2-4, with a possible D match to TRBD2 (6 bases). V lost 0 bases, J lost 6 bases, and 10 bases lay in between. The V gene's germline CDR1 is SGHRS and CDR2 YFSETQ. The CDR3 loop spans 14 amino acids. The CDR3 spells CASSLATEGNIQYF. CDR3 DNA sequence: TGCGCCAGCAGCTTGGCCACGGAGGGAAACATTCAGTACTTC. The full variable domain, rest sourced from reference TRBV5-1 and TRBJ2-4, is KAGVTQTPRYLIKTRGQQVTLSCSPISGHRSVSWYQQTPGQGLQFLFEYFSETQRNKGNFPGRFSGRQFSNSRSEMNVSTLELGDSALYLCASSLATEGNIQYFGAGTRLSVL.

The rearrangement joins TRBV9 to TRBJ2-3; 9 bases match TRBD2. Per germline, CDR1 SGDLS and CDR2 YYNGEE. J lost 5 bases, V lost 3 bases, and 4 bases had no gene match. This CDR3 contains 14 residues. The CDR3 loop is CASSGRAGGDTQYF. In DNA form, the CDR3 reads TGTGCCAGCAGCGGACGAGCGGGAGGAGATACGCAGTATTTT.

The rearrangement links TRBV19 to TRBJ1-2; no clear D gene. Germline CDR1 reads LNHDA; CDR2 reads SQIVND (reference sequence). The V and J ends lost 1 base and 5 bases respectively, with 8 bases between them. The CDR3 totals 13 residues. The CDR3 spells CASSIGADYGYTF. CDR3 bases: TGTGCCAGTAGTATAGGGGCAGATTATGGCTACACCTTC.

The genes are TRBV28 and TRBJ2-1; D is possibly TRBD2 (6 bases). Trimming pared 2 bases from V and 6 bases from J, leaving 23 bases between. The CDR3 sequence is 18 residues long. The germline V gene has CDR1 MDHEN and CDR2 SYDVKM. The CDR3 DNA follows: TGTGCCAGCAGTTTAGGGGCGGGAAAGTTGAGGTGGGGCAATGAGCAGTTCTTC. This gives the protein CASSLGAGKLRWGNEQFF.

This chain uses TRBV5-1 with TRBJ1-6; possible D gene TRBD1, 5 bases. The germline gives CDR1 SGHRS, CDR2 YFSETQ. The length of the CDR3 is 17 residues. Trimming took off 2 bases at V and 0 bases at J, with 12 bases between the two ends. The CDR3 coding sequence is TGCGCCAGCAGCTTCCGGGGCCCGAGCTCCTATAATTCACCCCTCCACTTT. It is translated as CASSFRGPSSYNSPLHF.

To note about this clone: One junction end disagrees with the germline gene, perhaps due to a read error. The V gene is TRBV7-7, the J gene TRBJ2-3, with D perhaps matching TRBD2 (6 bases). The CDR3 extends over 15 amino acids. CDR1 and CDR2 from the germline V gene are SSHAT and FNYEAQ (reference sequence). The DNA of the CDR3 is TGTGCTAGCAGCCCCGACGGGACTAGCACAGATACGCAGTATTTT. Translated, it gives CASSPDGTSTDTQYF.

The gene calls are TRBV6-5 and TRBJ2-2; tentatively, D is TRBD1 (6 bases). Between the trimmed V and J ends, which lost 10 bases and 7 bases, there was a span of 13 bases. Germline CDR1 MNHEY, CDR2 SVGAGI. The CDR3 loop spans 12 amino acids. CDR3 in DNA: TGTGCCACCCAAGGGGGTGGCGGGGAGCTGTTTTTT. Its protein is CATQGGGGELFF.

The chain recombines TRBV24-1 with TRBJ1-3, with a tentative D call TRBD1 (6 bases). This CDR3 contains 19 residues. Germline V gene sequence: CDR1 KGHDR, CDR2 SFDVKD. V was pared by 7 bases and J by 0 bases, with 24 bases between. CDR3 loop: CATRCRTANFFSSGNTIYF. In DNA, the CDR3 is TGTGCCACCAGATGTCGGACAGCTAACTTCTTTTCCTCTGGAAACACCATATATTTT.

This chain uses TRBV27 with TRBJ1-4, with D possibly TRBD1 on 5 matching bases. Trimming cost V 6 bases and J 8 bases, with 13 bases left between them. This CDR3 contains 13 residues. Germline assignment: CDR1 MNHEY and CDR2 SMNVEV (reference sequence). This chain's CDR3 is CASRGPGGEKLFF. As DNA, the CDR3 is TGTGCCAGCAGAGGACCGGGGGGAGAAAAACTGTTTTTT.

This sequence joins TRBV5-1 and TRBJ1-2; 7 bases agree with TRBD1. The germline gives CDR1 SGHRS, CDR2 YFSETQ. The CDR3 runs to 12 residues. V shed 0 bases and J 7 bases; nucleotides not matched to a gene: 0. CDR3 coding DNA: TGCGCCAGCAGCTTGGACAGGGGTGGCTACACCTTC. It specifies CASSLDRGGYTF.

The rearrangement joins TRBV24-1 to TRBJ2-1, with D possibly TRBD2 on 6 matching bases. The CDR3 is 15 amino acids. The germline V gene has CDR1 KGHDR and CDR2 SFDVKD. Deletions cut 9 bases from V and 8 bases from J, with 22 bases between. CDR3 in DNA: TGTGCCACCGGAAAGGGACTCTTAACTGGGGATGAGCAGTTCTTC. It yields the protein CATGKGLLTGDEQFF.

This sequence joins TRBV11-3 and TRBJ2-2, with 8 bases aligning to TRBD2. This CDR3 has 16 residues. The V segment lost 1 base and the J segment 6 bases; nucleotides outside the gene matches: 7. The germline V gene encodes CDR1 SGHNT and CDR2 YENEEA. Here the CDR3 DNA reads TGTGCCAGCAGCTTAGCCCAGCGGGAGACGGCCGGGGAGCTGTTTTTT. Residues: CASSLAQRETAGELFF.

The chain links TRBV6-5 to TRBJ2-4; no definite D call. This CDR3 is built from 16 residues. V lost 1 base to trimming and J lost 0 bases, with 10 bases between them. CDR1 and CDR2 (germline): MNHEY, SVGAGI. The CDR3 loop is CASSYLPSLAKNIQYF. CDR3 DNA: TGTGCCAGCAGTTACTTGCCCAGTTTAGCCAAAAACATTCAGTACTTC.

The chain employs TRBV2 and TRBJ1-6; 8 bases are shared with TRBD1. V was clipped by 4 bases and J by 10 bases; unmatched bases: 6. The CDR3 sequence is 14 residues long. Per germline, CDR1 SNHLY and CDR2 FYNNEI. CDR3 nucleotides: TGTGCCAGCAGTGGCCGGACAGGGCCATCACCCCTCCACTTT. This codes for CASSGRTGPSPLHF.